This TCR beta chain was sequenced in a study of CD8 T cells in Susac syndrome (dated by TCRdb to the late 2010s). Turning to the overall study: Repertoire sequencing was used to test whether CD8+ T cell activation and differentiation in Susac syndrome was antigen driven. The clonality of the CD8+ T cell repertoire was compared across 12 healthy donors, some 14 Susac syndrome patients and about 15 multiple sclerosis patients. General conclusions and limits of the study: The TCR sequencing and HLA analysis was acknowledged to have included a relatively small number of individuals.

The junction shows trimming of 5 bases on V and 7 bases on J, plus 18 bases between the germline ends. Spanning cysteine to phenylalanine, the CDR3 consists of 15 amino acids. Only the CDR3 portion is preserved as DNA: 45 bases, with reading frame beginning at the first base. Via the germline V gene (reference sequence), CDR1 is MNHEY and CDR2 SMNVEV. Turning to this clonotype: It lacks a known antigen. Qualities for individual bases were not recorded, and no much larger clone is one base off.

RNA was extracted using the RNeasy kit, and about 0.45 to 1 ug of the RNA was reverse transcribed with random hexamers. The immunoSEQ multiplex PCR assay, which covers 54 Vbeta and 13 Jbeta segments, was used to amplify TCR beta CDR3 regions. PCR amplification bias was corrected using a synthetic template baseline for primer optimization and computational correction. As for the authors' bioinformatics: Reads were annotated to V, D and J genes per IMGT and analyzed with immunoSEQ Analyzer, keeping only productive sequences. Clonality was computed as one minus Shannon entropy normalized by log2 of the number of productive unique sequences. Public and private clones were assessed among the 100 most prevalent clones of each patient and control. Clones were defined as Susac-specific when absent from the healthy and MS cohorts, from about 970 published viral clones and from other ImmuneACCESS disease sequences. TCRdb reanalyzed the raw reads on its own, using fastp at Q25 for trimming and MiXCR for clone calling, and kept in-frame beta chains. One record per CDR3 amino acid sequence lists the most common genes and DNA. The V and J calls shown here were made by TCRdb, not taken from the authors' results. This sample lists about 440,000 distinct CDR3 sequences; 75% to 90% were detected once. The ten largest clones capture roughly 0.11% of the sample.

Peripheral blood CD8+ and CD4+ T cells from healthy donors, Susac syndrome patients and multiple sclerosis patients were profiled by high-throughput TCR beta sequencing. Treatment-naive patients with stable or active relapsing-remitting disease fulfilling revised McDonald criteria were used as multiple sclerosis controls. CD8+ TEMRA cells were enriched by FACS, while bulk CD8+ and CD4+ T cells were purified by magnetic negative isolation. Blood was drawn into EDTA tubes, processed within 24 hours, and PBMCs were isolated by density gradient centrifugation. PBMCs destined for TCR sequencing were cryopreserved in liquid nitrogen and later thawed in a 37 °C water bath. A purity of at least 90% was achieved for sorted or isolated CD4+, CD8+ and CD8+ TEMRA cells.

Material: CD8+ T cells from PBMCs. The chain is assembled from TRBV27 and TRBJ2-1; there is no confident call for the D gene. The TCR originated in a human donor with multiple sclerosis. The encoded CDR3 is CASSASEGARNEQFF. The bases are TGTGCCAGCAGTGCATCAGAAGGCGCGAGGAATGAGCAGTTCTTC.